One sample yielded the 25 T cell receptor beta chains listed below, sequenced in a study of CD8+CD57+ T cells in acquired aplastic anemia (dated by TCRdb to 2017 to 2018). The sequencer listed for this sample is Illumina HiSeq 2000. TCR beta VDJ combination and CDR3 sequence profiling used genomic DNA as the template. TCRdb reprocessing: public reads trimmed at Q25 with fastp, clones called with MiXCR, in-frame beta chains kept. CDR3 protein sequences are deduplicated, and each keeps its most common genes and DNA. For this sample the table gives a few hundred thousand distinct CDR3 sequences, of which around 60% were detected only once. The top ten clones comprise around 32% of the sample. Input material: sorted CD4+, CD8+, or CD8+CD57+ T cells (not recorded which) from PBMCs. The receptors derive from a human donor in good health.

This clonotype was seen a single time. The V call is TRBV9, the J call TRBJ2-7; no definite D call. Germline assignment: CDR1 SGDLS and CDR2 YYNGEE. This CDR3 is 16 amino acids long. V lost 4 bases, J lost 0 bases, and 17 bases lay in between. The CDR3 DNA sequence: TGTGCCAGCAGCTCCCGTGGGGTTCGGCGCTCCTACGAGCAGTACTTC. It is translated as CASSSRGVRRSYEQYF.

The rearrangement uses TRBV20-1 and TRBJ2-7; 8 bases line up with TRBD1. Germline V gives CDR1 DFQATT, CDR2 SNEGSKA (reference sequence). There are 14 residues in the CDR3. Trimming removed 3 bases from V and 5 bases from J; junction bases left unmatched: 9. The CDR3 sequence is CSASRAGGKDEQYF. For the CDR3, the DNA is TGCAGTGCTAGTCGGGCAGGGGGCAAGGACGAGCAGTACTTC.

This clonotype has ten or more counts. The gene calls are TRBV5-1 and TRBJ2-2; D gene ambiguous. From germline, CDR1 is SGHRS and CDR2 YFSETQ. CDR3 length: 13 residues. Trimming cost V 3 bases and J 7 bases, with 10 bases left between them. DNA of the CDR3: TGCGCCAGCAGCTACTCTCCCAGCGGGGAGCTGTTTTTT. Protein product: CASSYSPSGELFF. Combining the CDR3 with reference TRBV5-1 and TRBJ2-2 gives the whole variable domain KAGVTQTPRYLIKTRGQQVTLSCSPISGHRSVSWYQQTPGQGLQFLFEYFSETQRNKGNFPGRFSGRQFSNSRSEMNVSTLELGDSALYLCASSYSPSGELFFGEGSRLTVL.

The chain links TRBV7-2 to TRBJ1-2; 10 nucleotides align to TRBD1. Germline CDR1 and CDR2: SGHTA and FQGNSA. This CDR3 spans 16 amino acids. With V trimmed by 5 bases and J by 4 bases, 10 bases remained unmatched. CDR3 sequence: CASSQAGTGVIYGYTF. The CDR3 coding sequence is TGTGCCAGCAGCCAGGCCGGGACAGGGGTTATCTATGGCTACACCTTC.

Turning to this clonotype: Given a much more abundant clone one base away, this may be a read error. The CDR3 ends on some other residue instead of the conserved phenylalanine or tryptophan, so this is likely a read error. This chain links TRBV6-5 with TRBJ2-7, with 9 bases lining up with TRBD2. With V trimmed by 3 bases and J by 5 bases, 8 bases remained unmatched. Germline V gene data show CDR1 as MNHEY and CDR2 as SVGAGI. The CDR3 is made up of 15 amino acids. The CDR3 DNA sequence: TGTGCCAGCAGTTATATAGCGGGGGACTTCCACGAGCAGTACCTC. Translation: CASSYIAGDFHEQYL.

CDR3 sequence: CASSLKPYNEQFF. CDR3 coding DNA: TGTGCCAGCAGCTTAAAGCCCTACAATGAGCAGTTCTTC. This chain uses TRBV7-9 with TRBJ2-1; D gene ambiguous. Trimming removed 2 bases at V and 2 bases at J, with 4 bases between. The CDR3 runs 13 residues. The germline gives CDR1 SEHNR, CDR2 FQNEAQ (reference sequence).

Note on this clonotype: The CDR3 does not end in the conserved phenylalanine or tryptophan, so this is likely a read error. This sequence joins TRBV7-8 and TRBJ2-3; D remains unclear. The germline V gene encodes CDR1 SGHVS and CDR2 FQNEAQ. Trimming took off 1 base at V and 3 bases at J, with 11 bases between the two ends. The CDR3 is 15 residues long. The CDR3 DNA reads TGTGCCAGCAGCTTAGGTGATCTGGGAACAGATACGCAGTATCTT. Protein product: CASSLGDLGTDTQYL.

This chain links TRBV24-1 with TRBJ2-1; 9 bases are a match to TRBD2. V was pared by 5 bases and J by 2 bases, with 6 bases of the junction left unmatched. This CDR3 is built from 16 residues. From germline, CDR1 is KGHDR and CDR2 SFDVKD. CDR3 residues: CATSAPAGGTYNEQFF. In DNA form, the CDR3 reads TGTGCCACCAGTGCCCCAGCGGGGGGTACCTACAATGAGCAGTTCTTC.

The genes are TRBV7-2 and TRBJ1-2; D gene uncertain. The CDR3 runs 16 residues. Trimming shortened V by 5 bases and J by 8 bases, and 24 bases separated the two germline ends. Germline V gives CDR1 SGHTA, CDR2 FQGNSA. CDR3 residues: CASSRPDHSELRGYTF. The DNA of the CDR3 is TGTGCCAGCAGCCGTCCTGATCATTCAGAATTGAGGGGCTACACCTTC.

As to this clonotype: A much larger clone lies a single base off, so this may be a read error. The chain couples TRBV7-2 to TRBJ2-7; 8 bases map to TRBD2. CDR1 SGHTA and CDR2 FQGNSA come from the germline V gene. CDR3 length equals 15 residues. V trimming: 5 bases; J trimming: 5 bases; junction bases outside the gene matches: 11. CDR3 amino acids: CASSLGGRGGDEQYF. The CDR3 DNA reads TGTGCCAGCAGCCTGGGGGGTCGGGGGGGGGACGAGCAGTACTTC.

This clonotype was detected many times. The rearrangement joins TRBV28 to TRBJ2-1; maybe TRBD2 (6 bases). Trimming took off 4 bases at V and 0 bases at J, with 16 bases between the two ends. This CDR3 has 17 amino acids. The germline CDR1 and CDR2 sequences are MDHEN and SYDVKM. CDR3 sequence: CASSWGWRGSSYNEQFF. The DNA of the CDR3 is TGTGCCAGCAGTTGGGGATGGCGGGGAAGCTCCTACAATGAGCAGTTCTTC.

The chain recombines TRBV2 with TRBJ1-6; TRBD1 matches at 10 bases. Germline loops: CDR1 SNHLY, CDR2 FYNNEI. V trimming: 8 bases; J trimming: 10 bases; junction bases outside the gene matches: 11. The CDR3 runs 15 residues. For the CDR3, the DNA is TGTGCCAGCGTGCATGAGACAGGGGGCTTGTCACCCCTCCACTTT. Protein product: CASVHETGGLSPLHF.

V is TRBV11-1 and J is TRBJ2-3; 9 bases fit TRBD2. This CDR3 has 15 amino acids. After removal of 2 bases from V and 4 bases from J, the junction contained 4 bases not matched to a gene. Germline V lookup: CDR1 SGHAT, CDR2 FQDESV (reference sequence). CDR3 DNA: TGTGCCAGCAGCTTACGTGCGGGGGGGTCAGATACGCAGTATTTT. This encodes CASSLRAGGSDTQYF.

This chain connects TRBV7-9 to TRBJ2-1; TRBD1 might be the D (5 bases). V was shortened by 4 bases and J by 0 bases, with 10 bases between the two germline ends. CDR1 and CDR2 from the germline V gene are SEHNR and FQNEAQ (reference sequence). CDR3 length equals 15 residues. CDR3: CASSSDRGSYNEQFF. CDR3 sequence (DNA): TGTGCCAGCAGCTCGGATAGGGGCTCCTACAATGAGCAGTTCTTC.

This clonotype was detected many times. A read error may account for a junction end that differs from germline. The chain joins TRBV4-1 to TRBJ2-2; D is unresolved. Germline CDR1 MGHRA, CDR2 YSYEKL. CDR3 length: 13 residues. The CDR3 protein is CASSQVGTGELFF. The CDR3 DNA follows: TGTGCCAGCAGCCAAGTAGGAACCGGGGAGCTGTTTTTT.

This clonotype occurred once. J is TRBJ2-7 and V is TRBV7-2; TRBD2 matches 12 bases. In germline, CDR1 is SGHTA, CDR2 FQGNSA. J was trimmed by 6 bases and V by 5 bases; bases with no gene match: 20. This CDR3 contains 19 residues. CDR3 region: CASSPETSGSLRLFPEQYF. The CDR3 DNA sequence: TGTGCCAGCAGCCCCGAGACTAGCGGGAGTCTTCGTCTCTTCCCCGAGCAGTACTTC.

This chain uses TRBV7-9 with TRBJ2-3; D gene unclear. The CDR3 is 16 amino acids. V lost 0 bases to trimming and J lost 0 bases, with 10 bases between them. From germline, CDR1 is SEHNR and CDR2 FQNEAQ (reference sequence). CDR3 sequence (DNA): TGTGCCAGCAGCTTAGCGCTACTGACTAGCACAGATACGCAGTATTTT. It codes for CASSLALLTSTDTQYF.

There are many counts of this clonotype. This chain links TRBV27 with TRBJ2-5, with 7 bases fitting TRBD1. CDR3 length equals 15 residues. Germline V lookup: CDR1 MNHEY, CDR2 SMNVEV (reference sequence). Unmatched junction bases numbered 10, after V lost 8 bases and J lost 1 base. CDR3 in DNA: TGTGCCAGCGGACGACAGGGATGGTCCCAAGAGACCCAGTACTTC. It encodes CASGRQGWSQETQYF.

The V gene is TRBV2, the J gene TRBJ1-1; a weak D match, TRBD1 (5 bases). The CDR3 sequence is 14 residues long. The germline V gene encodes CDR1 SNHLY and CDR2 FYNNEI. V shed 6 bases and J shed 1 base, with 12 bases lying between them. The CDR3 coding sequence is TGTGCCAGCAGCTCGGGACCCGGGAACACTGAAGCTTTCTTT. As protein: CASSSGPGNTEAFF.

This chain uses TRBV19 with TRBJ2-5; maybe TRBD1 (5 bases). Germline CDR1 LNHDA, CDR2 SQIVND (reference sequence). The CDR3 is 13 amino acids. V lost 6 bases and J lost 0, with 8 bases in between. DNA for the CDR3: TGTGCCAGTAGCGACAGCTACCAAGAGACCCAGTACTTC. Its translation: CASSDSYQETQYF.

The rearrangement links TRBV20-1 to TRBJ1-1; D gene unclear. The CDR3 runs 13 residues. Deletions cut 6 bases from V and 0 bases from J, with 11 bases between. Germline CDR1 DFQATT, CDR2 SNEGSKA (reference sequence). This chain's CDR3 is CSASTHVNTEAFF. In DNA, the CDR3 is TGCAGTGCCTCGACCCACGTGAACACTGAAGCTTTCTTT.

In its sample, this clonotype was seen once. This sequence joins TRBV7-8 and TRBJ1-1; D may be TRBD1 (6 bases). V was cut by 1 base and J by 1 base, with 10 bases left in between. CDR3 length: 15 amino acids. Germline V gene lookup returns CDR1 SGHVS and CDR2 FQNEAQ. The CDR3 reads CASSLVGGANTEAFF. CDR3 sequence (DNA): TGTGCCAGCAGCTTAGTTGGGGGCGCGAACACTGAAGCTTTCTTT.

V gene TRBV3-1 combines with J gene TRBJ1-2; D remains ambiguous. The CDR3 contains 11 residues. The ends were cut back, 0 bases at V and 8 bases at J, with 4 bases in the middle. The germline V gene encodes CDR1 LGHDT and CDR2 YNNKEL (reference sequence). The CDR3 nucleotides are TGTGCCAGCAGCCAAGAGAGGGGCTACACCTTC. It is translated as CASSQERGYTF.

This clonotype was counted many times. This chain joins TRBV10-2 and TRBJ2-1, with D possibly matching TRBD2 (5 bases). The V and J ends lost 3 bases and 0 bases respectively, with 15 bases between them. Germline V gene sequence: CDR1 WSHSY, CDR2 SAAADI. The length of the CDR3 is 17 residues. The CDR3 DNA follows: TGCGCCAGCAGTGATAAGGACTTCACGGTCTCCTACAATGAGCAGTTCTTC. Its translation is CASSDKDFTVSYNEQFF.

The J gene is TRBJ2-7, the V gene TRBV7-9, with unresolved D. Germline CDR1 reads SEHNR; CDR2 reads FQNEAQ (reference sequence). The CDR3 extends over 13 amino acids. Trimming removed 5 bases at V and 5 bases at J, with 13 bases between. The CDR3 DNA sequence: TGTGCCAGCAGCCAAACACGTGTCGACGAGCAGTACTTC. This translates into CASSQTRVDEQYF.